The rows below give T cell receptor beta chains drawn from one sample of a study of T-cell reconstitution after alpha-beta-depleted transplantation in children. TCRdb re-called the PCR reads with MiXCR, one entry per CDR3 protein. Of a few hundred thousand distinct CDR3 sequences in the sample, more than 10% were seen once. The material sequenced was PBMCs, taken from the stem cell graft. The receptors here all came from a human donor who donated a stem cell graft to a child with Fanconi anemia. Each CDR3 is given with its conserved first and last residue. Fields, in order: V gene, clone size, D gene, J gene, CDR3 protein, CDR3 DNA. The D gene is left open where the match is weak. Rows may omit the clone size; those that give it use once, few, many or a size class.

TRBV3-1	NA	NA	TRBJ2-4	CASSPGQSEWEDIQYF	TGTGCCAGCAGCCCCGGACAGTCCGAGTGGGAGGACATTCAGTACTTC
TRBV5-5	many	NA	TRBJ1-1	CASSLIGFTEAFF	TGTGCCAGCAGCTTAATCGGGTTCACTGAAGCTTTCTTT
TRBV4-3	few	NA	TRBJ2-3	CASSQDSYITDTQYF	TGCGCCAGCAGCCAAGACAGTTACATCACAGATACGCAGTATTTT
TRBV28	NA	TRBD1	TRBJ1-2	CASRGGQGVSYTF	TGTGCCAGCAGGGGCGGACAGGGGGTGAGCTACACCTTC
TRBV24-1	NA	TRBD1	TRBJ2-5	CATSDPEGTVGGETQYF	TGTGCCACCAGTGACCCCGAGGGGACAGTGGGCGGTGAGACCCAGTACTTC
TRBV27	NA	NA	TRBJ2-3	CASSYRETTDTQYF	TGTGCCAGCAGTTACAGGGAGACCACAGATACGCAGTATTTT
TRBV6-2/TRBV6-3	NA	NA	TRBJ2-7	CASSYVIPTSHSYEQYF	TGTGCCAGCAGTTACGTGATCCCGACTAGTCATTCCTACGAGCAGTACTTC
TRBV5-6	NA	NA	TRBJ2-1	CASSWLTTGNEQFF	TGTGCCAGCAGCTGGCTTACGACAGGAAATGAGCAGTTCTTC
TRBV29-1	NA	NA	TRBJ2-7	CSGGPGPYEQYF	TGCAGCGGAGGGCCAGGGCCCTACGAGCAGTACTTC
TRBV29-1	NA	NA	TRBJ1-2	CSVELVDHYGYTF	TGCAGCGTTGAATTGGTGGATCACTATGGCTACACCTTC
TRBV20-1	NA	NA	TRBJ2-1	CSARSPSRSYNEQFF	TGCAGTGCTAGAAGTCCCAGCCGCTCCTACAATGAGCAGTTCTTC
TRBV4-3	NA	NA	TRBJ1-4	CASSRRGGGGEKLFF	TGCGCCAGCAGCCGCCGGGGGGGAGGAGGTGAAAAACTGTTTTTT
TRBV28	NA	NA	TRBJ1-2	CASSRDSFGYGYTF	TGTGCCAGCAGTCGTGACAGCTTTGGCTATGGCTACACCTTC
TRBV10-3	many	NA	TRBJ1-5	CAISEGGQPQHF	TGTGCCATCAGTGAAGGGGGACAGCCCCAGCATTTT
TRBV30	NA	NA	TRBJ1-2	CAWSVRANYGYTF	TGTGCCTGGAGTGTTCGGGCAAACTATGGCTACACCTTC
TRBV2	few	NA	TRBJ2-7	CASRAGSNYEQYF	TGTGCCAGCAGAGCGGGCAGTAATTACGAGCAGTACTTC
TRBV7-6	NA	TRBD2	TRBJ2-3	CASSLITSVADTQYF	TGTGCCAGCAGCCTAATTACTAGCGTCGCAGATACGCAGTATTTT
TRBV4-2	NA	TRBD2	TRBJ2-1	CASSQVGGSRYNEQFF	TGTGCCAGCAGCCAAGTGGGCGGGAGTCGGTACAATGAGCAGTTCTTC
TRBV7-9	NA	NA	TRBJ1-6	CASSSTAQGWNSPLHF	TGTGCCAGCAGTTCGACTGCGCAGGGATGGAATTCACCCCTCCACTTT
TRBV15	NA	NA	TRBJ1-4	CATSSPRATNEKLFF	TGTGCCACCAGCAGTCCCAGGGCAACTAATGAAAAACTGTTTTTT
TRBV5-6	many	TRBD1	TRBJ1-5	CASSSHRGPQPQHF	TGTGCCAGCAGCTCCCACAGGGGGCCTCAGCCCCAGCATTTT
TRBV11-1	NA	NA	TRBJ1-6	CASSLWAPEYNSPLHF	TGTGCCAGCAGCTTATGGGCCCCGGAATATAATTCACCCCTCCACTTT
TRBV7-9	NA	NA	TRBJ2-7	CASSQIRTGYEQYF	TGTGCCAGCAGCCAGATTAGGACGGGGTACGAGCAGTACTTC
TRBV6-2/TRBV6-3	many	TRBD1	TRBJ1-2	CASDLGTGYGYTF	TGTGCCAGCGACCTCGGGACAGGGTATGGCTACACCTTC
TRBV2	NA	NA	TRBJ2-2	CAGKEQATGELFF	TGTGCCGGCAAAGAGCAGGCGACCGGGGAGCTGTTTTTT
TRBV20-1	NA	TRBD1	TRBJ2-2	CSARDSGTGDTGELFF	TGCAGTGCTAGAGACTCCGGGACAGGGGATACCGGGGAGCTGTTTTTT
TRBV7-8	few	NA	TRBJ2-5	CASSLDPGQSIETQYF	TGTGCCAGCAGCTTAGACCCGGGACAAAGTATAGAGACCCAGTACTTC
TRBV7-9	NA	NA	TRBJ1-1	CASSLVGDNEAFF	TGTGCCAGCAGCTTAGTAGGGGATAATGAAGCTTTCTTT
TRBV12-3/TRBV12-4	NA	NA	TRBJ1-5	CASSFLNSNQPQHF	TGTGCCAGCAGTTTCCTGAATAGCAATCAGCCCCAGCATTTT
TRBV5-6	NA	NA	TRBJ2-2	CASSFFSSRGRELFF	TGTGCCAGCAGCTTCTTTTCCTCACGGGGCAGGGAGCTGTTTTTT
TRBV7-2	many	NA	TRBJ1-2	CASSLEQASYGYTF	TGTGCCAGCAGCTTAGAACAGGCAAGCTATGGCTACACCTTC
TRBV7-8	many	NA	TRBJ2-1	CASSSPRQAPYSYNEQFF	TGTGCCAGCAGCAGCCCCAGACAGGCTCCATACTCCTACAATGAGCAGTTCTTC
TRBV2	NA	NA	TRBJ2-7	CASSPWTAYEQYF	TGTGCCAGCAGCCCATGGACAGCCTACGAGCAGTACTTC
TRBV13	NA	NA	TRBJ2-1	CASSLAGTRSFF	TGTGCCAGCAGCTTAGCCGGGACACGGTCGTTCTTC
TRBV5-6	few	TRBD2	TRBJ2-3	CASSHTSGASDTQYF	TGTGCCAGCAGCCATACTAGCGGGGCCTCAGATACGCAGTATTTT
TRBV10-1	few	NA	TRBJ1-1	CASSVLRGTEAFF	TGCGCCAGCAGTGTACTCCGGGGCACTGAAGCTTTCTTT
TRBV29-1	few	TRBD1	TRBJ2-3	CSVEDQYKGASADTQYF	TGCAGCGTTGAAGATCAGTATAAGGGGGCGAGTGCAGATACGCAGTATTTT
TRBV2	NA	NA	TRBJ2-5	CASSEDWAGEETQYF	TGTGCCAGCAGTGAAGATTGGGCAGGGGAAGAGACCCAGTACTTC
TRBV29-1	few	TRBD1	TRBJ2-1	CSVEKDRAFNEQFF	TGCAGCGTTGAAAAGGACAGGGCTTTCAATGAGCAGTTCTTC
TRBV6-1	many	NA	TRBJ1-5	CASSEGFRNQPQHF	TGTGCCAGCAGTGAAGGGTTTAGGAATCAGCCCCAGCATTTT
TRBV4-2	NA	NA	TRBJ1-2	CASSQDSTGSWGYTF	TGTGCCAGCAGCCAAGACTCAACCGGTTCGTGGGGCTACACCTTC
TRBV12-3/TRBV12-4	few	NA	TRBJ2-1	CASTDNYNEQFF	TGTGCCAGCACCGACAACTACAATGAGCAGTTCTTC
TRBV15	NA	NA	TRBJ1-3	CATSRGVGEDTIYF	TGTGCCACCAGCAGAGGAGTGGGGGAGGACACCATATATTTT
TRBV7-2	few	NA	TRBJ2-7	CASSLLGLYEQYF	TGTGCCAGCAGCTTGTTGGGACTGTACGAGCAGTACTTC
TRBV30	NA	NA	TRBJ2-2	CAWSAGLLNTGELFF	TGTGCCTGGAGTGCCGGACTGCTGAACACCGGGGAGCTGTTTTTT